The TCR beta chain under discussion was sequenced for a study of T cell repertoires in cytomegalovirus infection. Only a few counts were recorded for this clonotype. This CDR3 is 14 amino acids long. With 3 bases removed from V and 3 bases from J, the gap between germline ends came to 14 bases. The germline gives CDR1 DFQATT, CDR2 SNEGSKA (reference sequence). TCRdb reanalysed the reads using MiXCR and keeps one entry per CDR3 protein. The table includes around 350,000 distinct CDR3 sequences, around a sixth detected once. Sequencing input: PBMCs. This chain connects TRBV20-1 to TRBJ1-2; D call uncertain. The source of this sequence is a human donor in good health (CMV status not recorded). Some clones in this sample may be carry-over from other donors' samples. CDR3 amino acids: CSARQRTDDYGYTF. The CDR3 coding sequence is TGCAGTGCTAGGCAGCGGACGGACGACTATGGCTACACCTTC.